The clone carrying this T cell receptor (beta chain) came up once. Each donor's status was that of a healthy bone marrow donor. Primers: 60 Vbeta forward and 13 Jbeta reverse. Assay: immunoSEQ multiplex PCR; the TCRdb copy retains only in-frame clones and omits some. The sample records approximately 190,000 clones, 80% to 90% being singletons. Germline V gene lookup returns CDR1 MDHEN and CDR2 SYDVKM. This CDR3 is built from 13 residues. V lost 3 bases, J lost 3 bases, and 6 bases lay in between. These data originate in a study of cytomegalovirus exposure and HLA in healthy donors. The chain employs TRBV28 and TRBJ1-5, with a possible D match to TRBD1 (5 bases). Sequenced material: PBMCs. The sequence was obtained from a man aged 35 to 55 in good health and CMV-seropositive. CDR3 protein: CASSLTDNQPQHF. The CDR3 DNA sequence: TGTGCCAGCAGTTTGACAGACAATCAGCCCCAGCATTTT. Combining the CDR3 with reference TRBV28 and TRBJ1-5 gives the whole variable domain DVKVTQSSRYLVKRTGEKVFLECVQDMDHENMFWYRQDPGLGLRLIYFSYDVKMKEKGDIPEGYSVSREKKERFSLILESASTNQTSMYLCASSLTDNQPQHFGDGTRLSIL.